This TCR beta chain was captured in a study of blood T cell repertoires in COVID-19. The wider study: Researchers got acute and convalescent COVID-19 samples from the United States, Italy and Spain. T cells, B-cell-depleted T cells, or PBMCs supplied cDNA or gDNA.

V lost 10 bases and J lost 5, with 17 bases in between. Germline loops: CDR1 SEHNR, CDR2 FQNEAQ (reference sequence). The CDR3 sequence is 13 residues long. Sequencing was performed with immunoSEQ multiplex PCR; in TCRdb, only in-frame clones are kept and a portion is missing. The sample has 200,000 or so clones, nearly 90% seen once. Participant age was roughly 18 to 100 years, and participants resided in roughly 25 US areas. Assignment of participants to cohorts was predicated upon participant-reported clinical history. Sequenced: PBMCs or T cells enriched from blood (not recorded which). The chain links TRBV7-9 to TRBJ1-2, with D possibly TRBD1 on 6 matching bases. This sequence was found in a woman in her 40s with acute COVID-19. Here the CDR3 reads CATTKGGGYGYTF. The CDR3, as DNA: TGTGCCACCACAAAAGGGGGAGGGTATGGCTACACCTTC. Using reference TRBV7-9 and TRBJ1-2 for the parts outside the CDR3, the full variable domain is DTGVSQNPRHKITKRGQNVTFRCDPISEHNRLYWYRQTLGQGPEFLTYFQNEAQLEKSRLLSDRFSAERPKGSFSTLEIQRTEQGDSAMYLCATTKGGGYGYTFGSGTRLTVV.